This T cell receptor (beta chain) appears in the sequencing data of a study of T-cell reconstitution after alpha-beta-depleted transplantation in children. CDR3 length: 15 residues. Germline CDR1 is LNHNV and CDR2 is YYDKDF (reference sequence). The J segment lost 2 bases and the V segment lost 5 bases, leaving 2 bases of the junction unmatched. Unique molecular identifiers were incorporated into the prepared TCRbeta library. A single record per CDR3 protein comes from TCRdb applying MiXCR to the PCR reads. The table has around 500,000 distinct CDR3 sequences, roughly an eighth seen once. This sequence was found in a human donor who donated a stem cell graft to a child with combined immunodeficiency. The chain uses TRBV15 and TRBJ2-1; 11 bases are shared with TRBD1. The sequences come from PBMCs from the stem cell graft donor, collected from the stem cell graft. CDR3 loop: CATSRDRGAYNEQFF. The CDR3, as DNA: TGTGCCACCAGCCGGGACAGGGGGGCCTACAATGAGCAGTTCTTC.